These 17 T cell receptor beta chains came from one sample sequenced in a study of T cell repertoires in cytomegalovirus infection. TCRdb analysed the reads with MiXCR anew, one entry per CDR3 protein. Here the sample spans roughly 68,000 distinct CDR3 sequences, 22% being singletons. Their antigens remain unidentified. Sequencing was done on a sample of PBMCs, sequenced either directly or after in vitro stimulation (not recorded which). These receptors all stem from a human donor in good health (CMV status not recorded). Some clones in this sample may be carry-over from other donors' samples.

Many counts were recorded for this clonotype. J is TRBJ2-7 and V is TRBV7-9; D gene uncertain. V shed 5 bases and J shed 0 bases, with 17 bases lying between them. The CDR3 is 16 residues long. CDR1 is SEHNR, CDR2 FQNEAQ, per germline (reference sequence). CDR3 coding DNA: TGTGCCAGCAGCCCCCCCCCGGGCAGGAACTCCTACGAGCAGTACTTC. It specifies CASSPPPGRNSYEQYF. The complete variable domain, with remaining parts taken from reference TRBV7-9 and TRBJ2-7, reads DTGVSQNPRHKITKRGQNVTFRCDPISEHNRLYWYRQTLGQGPEFLTYFQNEAQLEKSRLLSDRFSAERPKGSFSTLEIQRTEQGDSAMYLCASSPPPGRNSYEQYFGPGTRLTVT.

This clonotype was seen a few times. In DNA form, the CDR3 reads TGTGCCAGCAGTTTAGCGGGGAGCTCCTACGAGCAGTACGTC. Its translation is CASSLAGSSYEQYV. The chain is built from TRBV6-1 and TRBJ2-7, with 8 nucleotides matching TRBD2. Germline CDR1 reads MNHNS; CDR2 reads SASEGT. This CDR3 is 14 amino acids long. Trimming took 5 bases from V and 0 from J; bases not matched to a gene: 3.

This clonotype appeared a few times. CDR3 coding DNA: TGCGCCAGCAGTTACCGGATCCAAGAGACCCAGTACTTC. Its protein product is CASSYRIQETQYF. This chain uses TRBV4-1 with TRBJ2-5, with no clear D. CDR1 MGHRA and CDR2 YSYEKL come from the germline V gene. This CDR3 is 13 amino acids long. V gave up 6 bases and J gave up 1 base, with 9 bases separating them.

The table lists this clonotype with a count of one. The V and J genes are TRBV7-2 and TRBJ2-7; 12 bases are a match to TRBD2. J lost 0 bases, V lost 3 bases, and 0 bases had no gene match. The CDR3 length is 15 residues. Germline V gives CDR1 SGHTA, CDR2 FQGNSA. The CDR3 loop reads CASSLTSGGSYEQYF. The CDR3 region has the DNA TGTGCCAGCAGCTTGACTAGCGGGGGCTCCTACGAGCAGTACTTC.

The CDR3 protein is CASSLGVSSDEQYF. As DNA, the CDR3 is TGTGCCAGCAGCTTGGGCGTGAGTAGCGACGAGCAGTACTTC. This chain uses TRBV5-4 with TRBJ2-7, with D perhaps TRBD2 (5 bases). The CDR3 is 14 residues long. The V gene's germline CDR1 is SGHNT and CDR2 YYREEE (reference sequence). V was clipped by 0 bases and J by 5 bases, with 12 bases between them.

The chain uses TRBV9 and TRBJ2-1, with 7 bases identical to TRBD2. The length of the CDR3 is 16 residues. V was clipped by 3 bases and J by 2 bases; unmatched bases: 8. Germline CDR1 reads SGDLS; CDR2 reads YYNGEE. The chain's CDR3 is CASSGYGRRAYNEQFF. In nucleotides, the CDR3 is TGTGCCAGCAGCGGATACGGGAGGAGGGCCTACAATGAGCAGTTCTTC.

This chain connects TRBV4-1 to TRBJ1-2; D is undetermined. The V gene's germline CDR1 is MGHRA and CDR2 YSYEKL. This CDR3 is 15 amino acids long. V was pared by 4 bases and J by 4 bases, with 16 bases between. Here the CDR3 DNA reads TGCGCCAGCAGCCTAGACACGACTTCTCCCTATGGCTACACCTTC. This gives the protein CASSLDTTSPYGYTF.

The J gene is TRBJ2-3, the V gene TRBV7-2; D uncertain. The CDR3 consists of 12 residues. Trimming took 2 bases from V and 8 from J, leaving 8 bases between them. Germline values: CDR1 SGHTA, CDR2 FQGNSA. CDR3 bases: TGTGCCAGCAGCTTATTGGTTGGTACGCAGTATTTT. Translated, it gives CASSLLVGTQYF. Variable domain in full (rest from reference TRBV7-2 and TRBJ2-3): GAGVSQSPSNKVTEKGKDVELRCDPISGHTALYWYRQSLGQGLEFLIYFQGNSAPDKSGLPSDRFSAERTGGSVSTLTIQRTQQEDSAVYLCASSLLVGTQYFGPGTRLTVL.

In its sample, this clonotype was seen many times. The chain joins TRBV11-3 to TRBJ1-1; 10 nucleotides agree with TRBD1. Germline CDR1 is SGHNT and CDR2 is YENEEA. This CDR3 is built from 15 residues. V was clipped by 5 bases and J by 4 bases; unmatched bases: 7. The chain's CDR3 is CASSKRDRGGTEAFF. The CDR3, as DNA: TGTGCCAGCAGCAAAAGGGACAGGGGTGGCACTGAAGCTTTCTTT.

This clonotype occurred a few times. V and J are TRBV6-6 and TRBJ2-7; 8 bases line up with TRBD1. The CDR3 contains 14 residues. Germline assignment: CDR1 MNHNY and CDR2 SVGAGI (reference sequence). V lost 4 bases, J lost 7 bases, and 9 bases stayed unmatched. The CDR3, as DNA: TGTGCCAGCAGTTCCCAGGGGGCGGTGGGGGAGCAGTACTTC. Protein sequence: CASSSQGAVGEQYF.

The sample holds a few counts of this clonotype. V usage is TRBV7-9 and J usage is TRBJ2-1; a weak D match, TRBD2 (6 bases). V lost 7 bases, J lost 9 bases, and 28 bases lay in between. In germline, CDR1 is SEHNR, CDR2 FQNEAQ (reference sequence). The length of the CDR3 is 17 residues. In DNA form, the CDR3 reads TGTGCCAGCACCCAATCCCCCCAAGCGGGCCTTTCGGGTGAGCAGTTCTTC. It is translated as CASTQSPQAGLSGEQFF.

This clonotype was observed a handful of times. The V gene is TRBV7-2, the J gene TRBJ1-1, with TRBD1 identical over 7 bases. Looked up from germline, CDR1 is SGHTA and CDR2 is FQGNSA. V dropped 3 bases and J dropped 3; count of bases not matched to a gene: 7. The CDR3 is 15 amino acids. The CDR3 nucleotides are TGTGCCAGCAGCTTGAGGGGGCGCGGGTACACTGAAGCTTTCTTT. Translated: CASSLRGRGYTEAFF.

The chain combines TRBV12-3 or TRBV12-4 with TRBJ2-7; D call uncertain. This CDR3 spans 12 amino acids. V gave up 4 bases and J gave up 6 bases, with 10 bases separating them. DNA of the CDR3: TGTGCCAGCAGTTCCCGGGTGGGCGAGCAGTACGTC. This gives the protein CASSSRVGEQYV.

Here the CDR3 DNA reads TGTGCCAGCAGAGATCTGGTAGTCAGGGCCCCTGAAGCTTTCTTT. Its protein is CASRDLVVRAPEAFF. V gene TRBV6-1 combines with J gene TRBJ1-1; a possible D gene is TRBD1 (5 bases). The CDR3 extends over 15 amino acids. Germline lookup yields CDR1 MNHNS and CDR2 SASEGT. V was trimmed by 6 bases and J by 6 bases, leaving 20 bases between them.

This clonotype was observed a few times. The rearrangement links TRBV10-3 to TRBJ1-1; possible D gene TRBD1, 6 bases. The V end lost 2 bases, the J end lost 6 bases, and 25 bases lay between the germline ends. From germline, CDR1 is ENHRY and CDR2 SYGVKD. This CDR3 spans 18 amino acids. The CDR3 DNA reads TGTGCCATCAGTGAGGAGGCAGGGGCCATAGGTAATCGGGCTGAAGCTTTCTTT. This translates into CAISEEAGAIGNRAEAFF.

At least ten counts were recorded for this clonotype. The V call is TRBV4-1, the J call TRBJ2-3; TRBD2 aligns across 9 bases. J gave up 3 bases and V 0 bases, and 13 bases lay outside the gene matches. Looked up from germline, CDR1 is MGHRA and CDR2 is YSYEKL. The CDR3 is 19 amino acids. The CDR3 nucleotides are TGCGCCAGCAGCCAAGATCTTTTTCGCGGGAGGGCCGGGACAGATACGCAGTATTTT. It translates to CASSQDLFRGRAGTDTQYF.

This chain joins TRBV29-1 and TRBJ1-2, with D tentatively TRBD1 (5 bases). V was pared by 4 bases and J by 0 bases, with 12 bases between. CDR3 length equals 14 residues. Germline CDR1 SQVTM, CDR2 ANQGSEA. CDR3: CSVAGDGSNYGYTF. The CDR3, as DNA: TGCAGCGTTGCGGGGGATGGCTCTAACTATGGCTACACCTTC.